This TCR beta chain was sequenced in a study of blood T cell repertoires in COVID-19. On the study more broadly: The study drew acute and convalescent COVID-19 samples from the United States, Italy and Spain. PBMCs, B-cell-depleted T cells, or T cells provided the cDNA or gDNA that made up the material.

The CDR3 consists of 13 residues. Germline loops: CDR1 ENHRY, CDR2 SYGVKD. Trimming took 6 bases from V and 6 from J; bases not matched to a gene: 5. Original processing methods: Researchers report that nucleated cell counts were estimated from reference gene primer amplification. Generated by immunoSEQ multiplex PCR, the TCRdb table keeps only in-frame clones and is missing some. That table supplies the V and J calls and clone size; D and trimming were determined from the DNA. Of approximately 240,000 clones listed, about 90% are singletons. The origin of this receptor is a woman aged 25 to 39 who had recovered from COVID-19. The V gene is TRBV10-3, the J gene TRBJ2-7; 10 bases line up with TRBD1. The sample was peripheral blood. DNA for the CDR3: TGTGCCATCAGCACCGGGACAGGGGTCGAGCAGTACTTC. Protein product: CAISTGTGVEQYF.